In this sample, the clone carrying this TCR beta chain turned up a few times. Trimming removed 9 bases from V and 6 bases from J; junction bases left unmatched: 11. The CDR3 runs to 16 residues. Germline CDR1 is LNHDA and CDR2 is SQIVND (reference sequence). This specimen comes from a study of blood T cell repertoires in COVID-19. Study details: Samples of COVID-19 (acute and convalescent) were obtained from the United States, Italy and Spain. In each case, the material was cDNA or gDNA derived from T cells, B-cell-depleted T cells, or PBMCs.

Original analysis: By means of reference gene primer amplification, nucleated cell counts were estimated. Sequenced by immunoSEQ multiplex PCR; TCRdb stores in-frame clones only, minus some. Clone size and the V and J calls come from that table; the DNA yielded D and trimming. The sample shows 30,000 to 40,000 clones, approximately 85% of them seen only once. The rearrangement joins TRBV19 to TRBJ1-6; 10 nucleotides match TRBD1. This sequence was found in a human donor in a cohort sampled during active COVID-19. Sequenced: peripheral blood. CDR3 amino acids: CASTLGQGSRNSPLHF. Written as DNA, the CDR3 is TGTGCCAGCACGTTGGGACAGGGGAGTCGTAATTCACCCCTCCACTTT.